These T cell receptor beta chains were read from a single sample in a study of glioma-infiltrating T cells after dendritic cell vaccination. Method: immunoSEQ multiplex PCR; TCRdb's copy keeps in-frame clones and lacks some. The repertoire holds tens of thousands of clones, around 86% seen once, with approximately 2.4% in the top ten. Specimen: blood, collected after dendritic cell vaccination. The receptors originated from a human donor with glioblastoma. Both conserved end residues are part of each CDR3. The order of the fields is D gene, clone size, J gene, V gene, CDR3 protein, CDR3 DNA. The D gene is left open where the match is weak. The size field is filled for only some rows; it gives once, few, many or a size class.

-,-,TRBJ2-5,TRBV29-1,CSVSGPTQETQYF,TGCAGCGTGTCTGGGCCTACACAAGAGACCCAGTACTTC
TRBD2,-,TRBJ2-1,TRBV10-1,CASSESSAGGYNEQFF,TGCGCCAGCAGTGAGTCCTCAGCGGGAGGATACAATGAGCAGTTCTTC
-,-,TRBJ1-5,TRBV7-2,CASSLGFYSNQPQHF,TGTGCCAGCAGCTTAGGTTTCTATAGCAATCAGCCCCAGCATTTT
-,few,TRBJ1-5,TRBV7-9,CASSPLNQPQHF,TGTGCCAGCAGCCCTCTCAATCAGCCCCAGCATTTT
-,-,TRBJ1-1,TRBV6-5,CASSGRGPKAFF,TGTGCCAGCAGTGGCCGGGGTCCCAAAGCTTTCTTT
-,once,TRBJ2-1,TRBV9,CASSVGSPSYNEQFF,TGTGCCAGCAGCGTAGGTAGCCCGTCCTACAATGAGCAGTTCTTC
TRBD2,-,TRBJ2-5,TRBV5-1,CASSFTSVQETQYF,TGCGCCAGCAGCTTTACTAGCGTCCAAGAGACCCAGTACTTC
TRBD2,-,TRBJ2-3,TRBV30,CAWTVLAGGDTQYF,TGTGCCTGGACGGTACTAGCGGGAGGAGATACGCAGTATTTT
TRBD2,-,TRBJ2-1,TRBV4-2,CASSQDSRAGVDNEQFF,TGTGCCAGCAGCCAAGATTCCAGAGCGGGAGTGGACAATGAGCAGTTCTTC
-,-,TRBJ2-2,TRBV4-3,CASSRELGDTGELFF,TGCGCCAGCAGTCGGGAGTTGGGGGACACCGGGGAGCTGTTTTTT
-,-,TRBJ1-4,TRBV2,CASILGRGGVVKLFF,TGTGCCAGCATCCTAGGACGTGGGGGCGTCGTAAAACTGTTTTTT
-,-,TRBJ1-1,TRBV18,CASSPPGTLMNTEAFF,TGTGCCAGCTCACCACCGGGCACACTCATGAACACTGAAGCTTTCTTT
-,-,TRBJ1-3,TRBV7-9,CASSLDGGSIGNTIYF,TGTGCCAGCAGCTTAGACGGCGGATCCATCGGGAACACCATATATTTT
-,once,TRBJ2-2,TRBV7-7,CASSTTELSGELFF,TGTGCCAGCAGCACAACAGAGTTGTCCGGGGAGCTGTTTTTT
-,-,TRBJ1-5,TRBV19,CASSIPAGVQPQHF,TGTGCCAGTAGTATCCCCGCAGGGGTGCAGCCCCAGCATTTT
-,few,TRBJ2-7,TRBV19,CASSRTSSGTYEQYF,TGTGCCAGTAGTAGGACCAGCTCGGGAACCTACGAGCAGTACTTC
-,-,TRBJ2-5,TRBV10-1,CASSDFAEETQYF,TGCGCCAGCAGTGATTTCGCGGAAGAGACCCAGTACTTC
TRBD1,once,TRBJ1-1,TRBV30,CAWSVRQGGEAFF,TGTGCCTGGAGTGTACGACAGGGCGGTGAAGCTTTCTTT
TRBD1,-,TRBJ2-7,TRBV27,CASKRTGSHEQYF,TGTGCCAGCAAGCGGACAGGGTCCCACGAGCAGTACTTC
TRBD1,-,TRBJ1-2,TRBV10-3,CAIRKDRGLTAYGYTF,TGTGCCATCAGGAAGGACAGGGGCCTTACAGCCTATGGCTACACCTTC
-,-,TRBJ2-7,TRBV6-6,CASKLGSSYEQYF,TGTGCCAGCAAGTTGGGCAGCTCCTACGAGCAGTACTTC
-,-,TRBJ2-3,TRBV6-6,CASLNLAGENTQYF,TGTGCCAGCCTCAATCTGGCAGGGGAGAATACGCAGTATTTT
-,-,TRBJ2-7,TRBV7-9,CASSLGRGTQGEQYF,TGTGCCAGCAGCCTCGGCAGGGGAACCCAGGGCGAGCAGTACTTC
TRBD2,-,TRBJ2-1,TRBV5-4,CASSLSSGSYNEQFF,TGTGCCAGCAGCTTGTCGAGCGGGAGCTACAATGAGCAGTTCTTC
TRBD2,-,TRBJ2-1,TRBV11-2,CASQAGGGSYNEQFF,TGTGCCAGCCAAGCTGGGGGGGGCTCCTACAATGAGCAGTTCTTC
-,few,TRBJ1-1,TRBV6-1,CASSGQLNTEAFF,TGTGCCAGCAGCGGACAGTTGAACACTGAAGCTTTCTTT
TRBD2,-,TRBJ2-1,TRBV6-1,CASRDFSGGKDEQFF,TGTGCCAGCAGAGATTTTAGCGGGGGGAAGGATGAGCAGTTCTTC
-,-,TRBJ2-7,TRBV6-1,CASSDFGGTYEQYF,TGTGCCAGCAGTGACTTTGGCGGGACCTACGAGCAGTACTTC
TRBD2,-,TRBJ2-3,TRBV9,CASSPTSGYTDTQYF,TGTGCCAGCAGCCCGACTAGCGGGTACACAGATACGCAGTATTTT
-,-,TRBJ1-5,TRBV15,CATSSSGVRQPQHF,TGTGCCACCAGCAGCTCGGGGGTCCGGCAGCCCCAGCATTTT
-,-,TRBJ1-5,TRBV6-5,CASSPIGGAYQPQHF,TGTGCCAGCAGTCCCATCGGGGGGGCTTATCAGCCCCAGCATTTT
-,-,TRBJ2-2,TRBV7-2,CASSLVGGGGDTGELFF,TGTGCCAGCAGCTTAGTGGGCGGCGGGGGCGACACCGGGGAGCTGTTTTTT
-,once,TRBJ2-1,TRBV30,CAWGLTGVGEQFF,TGTGCCTGGGGTCTAACGGGGGTTGGTGAGCAGTTCTTC
-,-,TRBJ2-7,TRBV11-3,CASSLRGAGSYEQYF,TGTGCCAGCAGCCTCCGCGGGGCGGGGAGTTACGAGCAGTACTTC
-,-,TRBJ2-2,TRBV4-2,CASSQDNLRQYTGELFF,TGTGCCAGCAGCCAAGATAACCTAAGACAGTACACCGGGGAGCTGTTTTTT
-,-,TRBJ2-2,TRBV5-1,CASSLAGTGELFF,TGCGCCAGCAGCTTGGCCGGCACCGGGGAGCTGTTTTTT
-,-,TRBJ2-5,TRBV7-2,CASSSDIQETQYF,TGTGCCAGCAGTTCAGACATTCAAGAGACCCAGTACTTC
TRBD1,-,TRBJ2-4,TRBV6-8,CASSPGTGRIAKNIQYF,TGTGCCAGCAGTCCCGGGACAGGGAGAATAGCCAAAAACATTCAGTACTTC
TRBD2,-,TRBJ2-5,TRBV19,CASSVGGTGDQETQYF,TGTGCCAGTAGTGTGGGGGGGACTGGCGACCAAGAGACCCAGTACTTC
-,-,TRBJ2-7,TRBV21-1,CASSKHHGSGSHPNEQYF,TGTGCCAGCAGCAAACACCATGGCTCCGGGTCCCACCCCAACGAGCAGTACTTC